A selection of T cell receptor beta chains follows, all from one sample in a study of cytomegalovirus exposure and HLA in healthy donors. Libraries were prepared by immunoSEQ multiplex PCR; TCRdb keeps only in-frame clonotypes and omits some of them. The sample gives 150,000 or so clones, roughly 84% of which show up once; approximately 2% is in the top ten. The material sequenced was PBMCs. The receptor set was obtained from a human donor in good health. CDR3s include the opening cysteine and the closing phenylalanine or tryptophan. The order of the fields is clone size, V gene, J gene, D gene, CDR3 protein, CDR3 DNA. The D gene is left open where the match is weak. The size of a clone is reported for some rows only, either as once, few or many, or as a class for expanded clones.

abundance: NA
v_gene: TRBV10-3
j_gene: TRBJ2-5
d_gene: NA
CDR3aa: CAISSGQETQYF
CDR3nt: TGTGCCATCAGTAGCGGGCAAGAGACCCAGTACTTC

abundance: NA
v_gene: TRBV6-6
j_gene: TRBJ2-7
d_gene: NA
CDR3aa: CASRTEADNYEQYF
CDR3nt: TGTGCCAGCAGGACAGAGGCTGACAACTACGAGCAGTACTTC

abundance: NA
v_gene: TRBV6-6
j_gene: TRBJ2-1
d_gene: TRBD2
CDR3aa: CASSLTPGLAFEQFF
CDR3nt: TGTGCCAGCAGTCTAACCCCGGGACTAGCATTCGAGCAGTTCTTC

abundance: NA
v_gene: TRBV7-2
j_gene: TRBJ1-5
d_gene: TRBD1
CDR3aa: CASSFNRGQPQHF
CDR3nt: TGTGCCAGCAGCTTTAACAGGGGTCAGCCCCAGCATTTT

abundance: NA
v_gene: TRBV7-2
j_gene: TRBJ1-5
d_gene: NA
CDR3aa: CASSQQGNQPQHF
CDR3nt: TGTGCCAGCAGCCAACAGGGCAATCAGCCCCAGCATTTT

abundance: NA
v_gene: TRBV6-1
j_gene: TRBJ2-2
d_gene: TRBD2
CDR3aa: CASNELAGRFTGELFF
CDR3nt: TGTGCCAGCAATGAACTAGCGGGGCGATTTACCGGGGAGCTGTTTTTT

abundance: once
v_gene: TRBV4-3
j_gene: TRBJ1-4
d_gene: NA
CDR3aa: CASSPTQGGEKLFF
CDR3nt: TGCGCCAGCAGCCCCACTCAGGGCGGAGAAAAACTGTTTTTT

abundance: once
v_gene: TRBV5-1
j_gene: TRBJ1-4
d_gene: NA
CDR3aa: CASSLTPGGEKLFF
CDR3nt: TGCGCCAGCAGCTTGACCCCGGGAGGGGAAAAACTGTTTTTT

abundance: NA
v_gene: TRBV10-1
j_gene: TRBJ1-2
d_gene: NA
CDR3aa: CASRSLWTERPLNYGYTF
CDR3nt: TGCGCCAGCAGGAGCCTATGGACAGAGAGACCCCTAAACTATGGCTACACCTTC

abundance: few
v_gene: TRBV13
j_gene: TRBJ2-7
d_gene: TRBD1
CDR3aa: CASSWGDRGYEQYF
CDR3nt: TGTGCCAGCAGCTGGGGGGACAGGGGTTACGAGCAGTACTTC

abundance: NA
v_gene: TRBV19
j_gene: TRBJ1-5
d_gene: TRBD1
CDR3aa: CASTLYRGSYSNQPQHF
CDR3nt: TGTGCCAGTACGCTATACAGGGGGAGTTATAGCAATCAGCCCCAGCATTTT

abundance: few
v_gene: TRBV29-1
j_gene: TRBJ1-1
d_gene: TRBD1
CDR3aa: CSGNRGTTEAFF
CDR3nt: TGCAGCGGAAACAGGGGAACGACTGAAGCTTTCTTT

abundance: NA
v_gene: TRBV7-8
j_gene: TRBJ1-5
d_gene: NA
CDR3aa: CASSLLVGGGYQPQHF
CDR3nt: TGTGCCAGCAGCTTATTAGTAGGGGGTGGGTATCAGCCCCAGCATTTT

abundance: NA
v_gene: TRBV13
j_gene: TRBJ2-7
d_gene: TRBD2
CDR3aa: CASSLAAGRDEQYF
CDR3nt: TGTGCCAGCAGCTTAGCGGCAGGGAGGGACGAGCAGTACTTC

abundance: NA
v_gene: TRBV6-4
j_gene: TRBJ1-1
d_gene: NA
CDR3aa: CASSESPENTEAFF
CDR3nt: TGTGCCAGCAGTGAATCCCCAGAAAACACTGAAGCTTTCTTT

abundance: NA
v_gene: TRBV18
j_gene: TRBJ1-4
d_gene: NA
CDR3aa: CASSLGQNEKLFF
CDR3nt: TGTGCCAGCTCCCTTGGACAGAATGAAAAACTGTTTTTT

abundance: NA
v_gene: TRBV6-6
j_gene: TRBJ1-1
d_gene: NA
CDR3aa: CASTRRGETEAFF
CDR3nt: TGTGCCAGCACAAGGAGGGGAGAGACTGAAGCTTTCTTT

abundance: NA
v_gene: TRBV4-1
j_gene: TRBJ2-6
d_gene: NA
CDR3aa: CASSQERTGANVLTF
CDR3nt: TGCGCCAGCAGCCAAGAGCGTACCGGGGCCAACGTCCTGACTTTC

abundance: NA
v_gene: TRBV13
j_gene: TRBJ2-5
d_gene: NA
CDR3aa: CASSLEAGLSYQTQYF
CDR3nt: TGTGCCAGCAGCTTAGAGGCGGGACTGTCCTATCAGACCCAGTACTTC

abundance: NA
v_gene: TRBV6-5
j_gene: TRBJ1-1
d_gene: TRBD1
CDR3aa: CASSYSTGMGTEAFF
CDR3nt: TGTGCCAGCAGTTACTCGACAGGGATGGGCACTGAAGCTTTCTTT

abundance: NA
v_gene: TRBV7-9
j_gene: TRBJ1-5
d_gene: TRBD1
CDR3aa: CASSLGQGGQPQHF
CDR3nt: TGTGCCAGCAGCTTAGGACAGGGCGGCCAGCCCCAGCATTTT

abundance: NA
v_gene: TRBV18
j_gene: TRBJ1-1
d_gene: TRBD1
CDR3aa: CASSPGTEMNTEAFF
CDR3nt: TGTGCCAGCTCACCAGGGACAGAGATGAACACTGAAGCTTTCTTT

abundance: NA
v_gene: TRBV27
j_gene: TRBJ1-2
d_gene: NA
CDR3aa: CASSLSGQFGGYTF
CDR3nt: TGTGCCAGCAGTTTATCGGGGCAGTTCGGGGGCTACACCTTC

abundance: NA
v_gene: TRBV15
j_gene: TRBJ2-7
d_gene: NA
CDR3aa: CATSRVQSYEQYF
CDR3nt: TGTGCCACCAGCAGAGTACAGAGTTACGAGCAGTACTTC

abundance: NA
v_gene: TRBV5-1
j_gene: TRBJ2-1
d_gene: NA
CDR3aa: CASSLVLYNEQFF
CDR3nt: TGCGCCAGCAGCTTGGTTTTATACAATGAGCAGTTCTTC

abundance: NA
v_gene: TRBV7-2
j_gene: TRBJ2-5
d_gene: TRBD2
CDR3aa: CASSTEGRVVETQYF
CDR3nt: TGTGCCAGCAGCACAGAAGGGAGGGTAGTAGAGACCCAGTACTTC

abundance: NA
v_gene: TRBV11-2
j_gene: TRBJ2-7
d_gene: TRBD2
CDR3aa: CASSLEGGYLAGTRPYEQYF
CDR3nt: TGTGCCAGCAGCTTAGAGGGGGGATACTTGGCTGGGACTAGGCCCTACGAGCAGTACTTC

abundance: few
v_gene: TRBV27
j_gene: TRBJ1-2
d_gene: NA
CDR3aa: CASKDWVTGQGYTF
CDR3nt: TGTGCCAGCAAGGACTGGGTAACAGGGCAAGGCTACACCTTC

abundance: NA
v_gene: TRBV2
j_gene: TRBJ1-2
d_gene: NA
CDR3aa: CASTESAAHGYTF
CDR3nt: TGTGCCAGCACCGAAAGTGCGGCTCATGGCTACACCTTC

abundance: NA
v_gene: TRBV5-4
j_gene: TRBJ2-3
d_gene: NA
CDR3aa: CASSRRGGAGGDTQYF
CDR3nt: TGTGCCAGCAGCCGACGTGGAGGTGCAGGCGGAGATACGCAGTATTTT

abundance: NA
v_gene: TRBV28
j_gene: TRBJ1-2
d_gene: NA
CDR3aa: CASSDRNYGYTF
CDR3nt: TGTGCCAGTTCGGACAGAAACTATGGCTACACCTTC